This T cell receptor (beta chain) appears in the sequencing data of a study of T cells in Graves' hyperthyroidism and ophthalmopathy. J was trimmed by 4 bases and V by 1 base; bases with no gene match: 5. The length of the CDR3 is 15 residues. In germline, CDR1 is MNHNS, CDR2 SASEGT. Amplified TCR beta CDR3 regions derived from RNA transcripts. RT-PCR in the first round (using the HTBI primer set) targeted the TCR CDR3. TCRdb independently ran MiXCR on the multiplex PCR reads; one entry per CDR3 protein. The data hold approximately 870,000 distinct CDR3 sequences, with around 38% observed a single time.

The TCR was taken from a young man with Graves' hyperthyroidism. The gene calls are TRBV6-1 and TRBJ1-2, with 8 positions matching TRBD1. The sequencing input was blood. The CDR3 coding sequence is TGTGCCAGCAGTGAAGTGAGGGACAGGTCCTATGGCTACACCTTC. This gives the protein CASSEVRDRSYGYTF.